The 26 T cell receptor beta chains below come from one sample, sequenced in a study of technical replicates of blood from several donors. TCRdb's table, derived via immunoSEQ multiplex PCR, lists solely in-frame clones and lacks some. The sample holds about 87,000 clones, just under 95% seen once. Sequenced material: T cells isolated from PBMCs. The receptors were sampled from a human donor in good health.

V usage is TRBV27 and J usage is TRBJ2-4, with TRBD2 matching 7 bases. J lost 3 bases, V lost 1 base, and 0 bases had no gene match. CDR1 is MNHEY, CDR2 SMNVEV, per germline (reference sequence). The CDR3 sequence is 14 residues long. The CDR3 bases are TGTGCCAGCAGTTTATGGGGGGGCAAAAACATTCAGTACTTC. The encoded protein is CASSLWGGKNIQYF.

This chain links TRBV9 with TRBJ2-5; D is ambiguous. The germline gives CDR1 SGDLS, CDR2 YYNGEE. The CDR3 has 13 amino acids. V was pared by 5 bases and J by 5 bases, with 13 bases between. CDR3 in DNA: TGTGCCAGCAGTGCAGGAAATCTCGAGACCCAGTACTTC. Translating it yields CASSAGNLETQYF.

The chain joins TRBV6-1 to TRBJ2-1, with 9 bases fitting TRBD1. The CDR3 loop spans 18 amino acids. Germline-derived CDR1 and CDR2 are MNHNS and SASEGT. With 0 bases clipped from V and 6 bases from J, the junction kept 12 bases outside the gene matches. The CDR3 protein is CASSEAIPQGALRNEQFF. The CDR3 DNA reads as TGTGCCAGCAGTGAAGCCATCCCACAGGGGGCATTACGCAATGAGCAGTTCTTC.

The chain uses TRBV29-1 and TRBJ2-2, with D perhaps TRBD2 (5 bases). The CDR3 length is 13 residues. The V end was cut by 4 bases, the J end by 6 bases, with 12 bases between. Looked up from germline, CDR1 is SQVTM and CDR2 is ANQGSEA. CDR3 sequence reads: CSVGGSWPGELFF. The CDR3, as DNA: TGCAGCGTTGGCGGGTCTTGGCCCGGGGAGCTGTTTTTT.

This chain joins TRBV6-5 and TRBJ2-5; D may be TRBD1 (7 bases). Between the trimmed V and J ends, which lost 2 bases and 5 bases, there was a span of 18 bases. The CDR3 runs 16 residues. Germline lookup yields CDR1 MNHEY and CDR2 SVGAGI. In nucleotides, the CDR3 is TGTGCCAGCAGTTACGGACAGGTCCTCGGAGGGGAGACCCAGTACTTC. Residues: CASSYGQVLGGETQYF.

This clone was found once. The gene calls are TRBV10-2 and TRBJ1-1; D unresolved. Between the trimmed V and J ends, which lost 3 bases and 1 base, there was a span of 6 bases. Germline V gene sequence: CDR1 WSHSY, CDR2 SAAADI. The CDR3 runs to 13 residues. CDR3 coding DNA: TGCGCCAGCAGTGATCTCAGGAACACTGAAGCTTTCTTT. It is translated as CASSDLRNTEAFF.

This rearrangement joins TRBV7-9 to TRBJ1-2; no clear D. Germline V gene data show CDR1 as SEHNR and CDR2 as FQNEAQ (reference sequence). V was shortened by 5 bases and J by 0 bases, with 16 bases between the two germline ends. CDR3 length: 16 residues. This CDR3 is CASSTHGSPANYGYTF. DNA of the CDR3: TGTGCCAGCAGCACACATGGTTCCCCTGCTAACTATGGCTACACCTTC. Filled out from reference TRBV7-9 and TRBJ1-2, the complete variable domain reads DTGVSQNPRHKITKRGQNVTFRCDPISEHNRLYWYRQTLGQGPEFLTYFQNEAQLEKSRLLSDRFSAERPKGSFSTLEIQRTEQGDSAMYLCASSTHGSPANYGYTFGSGTRLTVV.

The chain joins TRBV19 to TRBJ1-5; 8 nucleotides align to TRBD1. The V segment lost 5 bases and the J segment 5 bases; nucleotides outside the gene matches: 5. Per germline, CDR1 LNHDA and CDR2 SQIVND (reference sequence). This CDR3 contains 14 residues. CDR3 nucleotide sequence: TGTGCCAGTAGTGGACAGGGTCCCCATCAGCCCCAGCATTTT. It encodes CASSGQGPHQPQHF.

The CDR3 sequence: CASSMKTGAAFF. CDR3 DNA sequence: TGTGCCAGCAGTATGAAAACAGGGGCCGCTTTCTTT. The chain links TRBV5-8 to TRBJ1-1; 7 nucleotides align to TRBD1. The CDR3 covers 12 residues. CDR1 SGHTS and CDR2 YDEGEE come from the germline V gene. The J segment lost 11 bases and the V segment lost 5 bases, leaving 9 bases of the junction unmatched.

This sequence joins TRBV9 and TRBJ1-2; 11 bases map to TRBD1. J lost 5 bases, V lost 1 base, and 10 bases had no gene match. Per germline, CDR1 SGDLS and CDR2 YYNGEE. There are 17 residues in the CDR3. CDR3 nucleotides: TGTGCCAGCAGCGTATCGGACAGGGGGCAAACTTCTTATGGCTACACCTTC. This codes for CASSVSDRGQTSYGYTF.

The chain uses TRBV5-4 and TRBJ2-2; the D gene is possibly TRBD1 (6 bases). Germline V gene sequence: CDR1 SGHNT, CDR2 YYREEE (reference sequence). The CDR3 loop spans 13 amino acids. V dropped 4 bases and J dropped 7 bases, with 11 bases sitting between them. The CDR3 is CASSLEGGGELFF. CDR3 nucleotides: TGTGCCAGCAGCCTCGAAGGGGGCGGGGAGCTGTTTTTT.

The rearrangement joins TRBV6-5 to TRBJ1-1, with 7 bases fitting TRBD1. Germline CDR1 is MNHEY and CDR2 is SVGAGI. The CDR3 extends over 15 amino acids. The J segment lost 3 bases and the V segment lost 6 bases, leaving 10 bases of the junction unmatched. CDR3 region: CASRDEGRGYTEAFF. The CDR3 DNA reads TGTGCCAGCAGAGACGAGGGCAGGGGGTACACTGAAGCTTTCTTT.

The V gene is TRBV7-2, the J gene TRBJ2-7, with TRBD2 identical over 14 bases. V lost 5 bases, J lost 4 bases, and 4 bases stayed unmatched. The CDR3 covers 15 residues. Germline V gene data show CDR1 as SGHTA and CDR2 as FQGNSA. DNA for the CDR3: TGTGCCAGCAGCCCCGGACTAGCGGGAGGTTACGAGCAGTACTTC. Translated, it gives CASSPGLAGGYEQYF.

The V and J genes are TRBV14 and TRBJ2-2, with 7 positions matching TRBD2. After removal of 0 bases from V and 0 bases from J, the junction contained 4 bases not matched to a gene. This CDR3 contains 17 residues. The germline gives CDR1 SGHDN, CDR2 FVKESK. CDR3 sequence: CASSQDFGGANTGELFF. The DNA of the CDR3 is TGTGCCAGCAGCCAAGATTTTGGGGGGGCGAACACCGGGGAGCTGTTTTTT.

The CDR3, as DNA: TGTGCCAGCAGCCAAGTAGTCCCAGCGGGAGATTGGCAAGAGACCCAGTACTTC. The encoded protein is CASSQVVPAGDWQETQYF. This rearrangement joins TRBV4-2 to TRBJ2-5, with 8 bases matching TRBD2. V trimming: 1 base; J trimming: 2 bases; junction bases outside the gene matches: 12. Germline assignment: CDR1 LGHNA and CDR2 YNFKEQ. The CDR3 is 18 amino acids.

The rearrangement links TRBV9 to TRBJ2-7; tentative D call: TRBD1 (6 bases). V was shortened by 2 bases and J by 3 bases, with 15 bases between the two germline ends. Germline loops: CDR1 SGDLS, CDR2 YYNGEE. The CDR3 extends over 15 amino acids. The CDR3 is CASSVNTKGDYEQYF. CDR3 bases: TGTGCCAGCAGCGTTAACACAAAGGGGGACTACGAGCAGTACTTC.

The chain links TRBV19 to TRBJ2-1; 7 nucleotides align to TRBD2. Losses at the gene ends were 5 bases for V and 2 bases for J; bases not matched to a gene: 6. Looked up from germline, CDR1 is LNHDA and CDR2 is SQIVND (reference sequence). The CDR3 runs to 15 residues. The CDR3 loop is CASSALAVTYNEQFF. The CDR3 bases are TGTGCCAGTAGTGCCCTAGCGGTGACCTACAATGAGCAGTTCTTC.

Here the CDR3 DNA reads TGTGCCACCAGCAGAGATTTGGAGTCTGGGGCCAACGTCCTGACTTTC. Protein: CATSRDLESGANVLTF. The gene calls are TRBV15 and TRBJ2-6; D is uncertain. V was pared by 0 bases and J by 1 base, with 7 bases between. The CDR3 loop spans 16 amino acids. Germline V gene data show CDR1 as LNHNV and CDR2 as YYDKDF (reference sequence).

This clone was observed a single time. CDR3 residues: CASSEISRAGETQYF. The CDR3 nucleotides read TGTGCCAGCAGTGAAATCTCGAGGGCTGGAGAGACCCAGTACTTC. The chain carries TRBV2 and TRBJ2-5; a possible D gene is TRBD2 (5 bases). V was clipped by 2 bases and J by 4 bases, with 14 bases between them. Germline values: CDR1 SNHLY, CDR2 FYNNEI. CDR3 size: 15 residues.

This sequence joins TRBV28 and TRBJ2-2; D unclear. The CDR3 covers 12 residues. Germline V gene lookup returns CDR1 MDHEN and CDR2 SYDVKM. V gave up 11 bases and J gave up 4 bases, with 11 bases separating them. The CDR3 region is CASYHLTGELFF. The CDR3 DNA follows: TGTGCCTCCTATCACCTCACCGGGGAGCTGTTTTTT.

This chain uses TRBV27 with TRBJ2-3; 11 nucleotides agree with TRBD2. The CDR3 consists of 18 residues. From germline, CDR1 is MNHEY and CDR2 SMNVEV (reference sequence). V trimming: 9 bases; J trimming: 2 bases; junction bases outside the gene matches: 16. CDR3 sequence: CARMGGCVLAGVTDTQYF. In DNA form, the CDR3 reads TGTGCCAGGATGGGGGGGTGTGTACTAGCGGGAGTCACAGATACGCAGTATTTT.

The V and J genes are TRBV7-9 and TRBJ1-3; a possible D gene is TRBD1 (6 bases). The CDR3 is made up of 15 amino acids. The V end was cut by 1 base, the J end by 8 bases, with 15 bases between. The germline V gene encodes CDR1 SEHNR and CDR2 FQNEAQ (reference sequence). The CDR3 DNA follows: TGTGCCAGCAGCTTAGAAACGGCAGGACAGTACACCATATATTTT. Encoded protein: CASSLETAGQYTIYF.

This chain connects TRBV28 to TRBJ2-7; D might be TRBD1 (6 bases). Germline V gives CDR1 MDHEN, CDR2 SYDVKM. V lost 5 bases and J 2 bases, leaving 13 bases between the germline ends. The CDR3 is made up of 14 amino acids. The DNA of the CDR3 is TGTGCCAGCAGTCAGTACCAGGGGCCCTACGAGCAGTACTTC. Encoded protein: CASSQYQGPYEQYF.

CDR3 sequence: CASSLKSGQASYEQYF. CDR3 bases: TGTGCCAGCAGCTTGAAGTCGGGACAGGCCTCCTACGAGCAGTACTTC. This rearrangement joins TRBV5-4 to TRBJ2-7, with 8 bases matching TRBD1. The junction had 6 bases not matched to a gene; V was cut back by 1 base and J by 0 bases. The CDR3 is 16 residues long. Germline CDR1 reads SGHNT; CDR2 reads YYREEE (reference sequence).

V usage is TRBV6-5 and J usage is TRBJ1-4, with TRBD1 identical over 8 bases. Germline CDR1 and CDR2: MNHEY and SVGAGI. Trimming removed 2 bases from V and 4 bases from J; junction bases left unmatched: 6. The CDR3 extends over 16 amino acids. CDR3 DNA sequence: TGTGCCAGCAGTTACCGCCAGGGGGCCGTTAATGAAAAACTGTTTTTT. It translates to CASSYRQGAVNEKLFF.

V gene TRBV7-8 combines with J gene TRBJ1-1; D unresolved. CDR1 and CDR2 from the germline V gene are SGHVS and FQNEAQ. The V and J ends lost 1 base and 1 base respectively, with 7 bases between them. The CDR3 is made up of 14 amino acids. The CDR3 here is CASSLGRENTEAFF. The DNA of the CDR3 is TGTGCCAGCAGCTTAGGCCGGGAGAACACTGAAGCTTTCTTT.